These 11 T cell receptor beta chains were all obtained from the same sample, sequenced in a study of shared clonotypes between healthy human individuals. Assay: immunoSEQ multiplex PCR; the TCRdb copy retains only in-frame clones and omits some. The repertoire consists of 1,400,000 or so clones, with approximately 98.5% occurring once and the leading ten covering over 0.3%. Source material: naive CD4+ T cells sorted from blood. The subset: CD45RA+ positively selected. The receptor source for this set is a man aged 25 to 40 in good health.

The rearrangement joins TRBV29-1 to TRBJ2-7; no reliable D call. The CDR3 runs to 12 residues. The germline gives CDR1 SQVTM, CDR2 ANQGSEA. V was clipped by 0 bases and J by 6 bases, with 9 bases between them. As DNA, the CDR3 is TGCAGCGTTGAAGATCTACACCTCGAGCAGTACTTC. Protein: CSVEDLHLEQYF.

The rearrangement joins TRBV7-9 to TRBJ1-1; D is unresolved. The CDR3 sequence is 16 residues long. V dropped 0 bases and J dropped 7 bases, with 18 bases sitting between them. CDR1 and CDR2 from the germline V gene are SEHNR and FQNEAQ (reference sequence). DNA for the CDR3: TGTGCCAGCAGCTTAGCTGGGCCAGCCCTAGCGGTTGAAGCTTTCTTT. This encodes CASSLAGPALAVEAFF.

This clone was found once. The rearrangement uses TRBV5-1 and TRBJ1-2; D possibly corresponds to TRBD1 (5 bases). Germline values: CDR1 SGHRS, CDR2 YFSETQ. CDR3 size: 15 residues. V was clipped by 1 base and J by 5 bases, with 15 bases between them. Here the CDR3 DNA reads TGCGCCAGCAGCTTGAATCGGGGCAGAACGTATGGCTACACCTTC. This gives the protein CASSLNRGRTYGYTF.

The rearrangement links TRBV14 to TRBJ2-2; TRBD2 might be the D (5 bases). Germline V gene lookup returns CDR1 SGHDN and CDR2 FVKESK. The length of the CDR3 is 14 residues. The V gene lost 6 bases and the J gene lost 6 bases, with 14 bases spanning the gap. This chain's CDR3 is CASSSGGRAGELFF. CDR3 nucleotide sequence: TGTGCCAGCAGTTCAGGAGGTCGAGCCGGGGAGCTGTTTTTT.

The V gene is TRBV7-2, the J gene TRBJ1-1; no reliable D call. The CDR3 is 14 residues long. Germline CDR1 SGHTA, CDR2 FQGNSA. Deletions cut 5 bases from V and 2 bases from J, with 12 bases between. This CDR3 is CASSGRWGNTEAFF. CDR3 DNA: TGTGCCAGCAGCGGGCGATGGGGTAACACTGAAGCTTTCTTT.

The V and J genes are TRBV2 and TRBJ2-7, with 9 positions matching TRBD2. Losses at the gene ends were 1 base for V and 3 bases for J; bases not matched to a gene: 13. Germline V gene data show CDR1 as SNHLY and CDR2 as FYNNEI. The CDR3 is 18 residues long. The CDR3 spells CASSEDLPLASGNYEQYF. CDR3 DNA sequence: TGTGCCAGCAGTGAAGATCTTCCCCTGGCTAGCGGGAACTACGAGCAGTACTTC.

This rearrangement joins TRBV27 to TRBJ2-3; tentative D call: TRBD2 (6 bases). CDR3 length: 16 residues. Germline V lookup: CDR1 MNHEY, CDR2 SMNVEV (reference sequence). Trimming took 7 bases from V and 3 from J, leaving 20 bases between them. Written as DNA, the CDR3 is TGTGCCAGCACTTCTGCACCGGGACTCTTGACAGATACGCAGTATTTT. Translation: CASTSAPGLLTDTQYF.

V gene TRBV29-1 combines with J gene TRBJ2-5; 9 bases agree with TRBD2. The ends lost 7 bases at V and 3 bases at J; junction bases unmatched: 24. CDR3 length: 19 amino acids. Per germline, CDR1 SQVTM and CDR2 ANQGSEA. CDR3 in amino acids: CSAYGRPPGLAKGEETQYF. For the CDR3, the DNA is TGCAGCGCCTATGGTAGGCCCCCGGGACTAGCTAAGGGGGAAGAGACCCAGTACTTC.

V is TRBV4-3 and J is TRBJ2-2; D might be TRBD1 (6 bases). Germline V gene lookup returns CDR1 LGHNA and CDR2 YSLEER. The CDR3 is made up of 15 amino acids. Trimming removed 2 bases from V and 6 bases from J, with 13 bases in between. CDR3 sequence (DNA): TGCGCCAGCAGCCAACAAAATACAGGGTCCGGGGAGCTGTTTTTT. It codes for CASSQQNTGSGELFF.

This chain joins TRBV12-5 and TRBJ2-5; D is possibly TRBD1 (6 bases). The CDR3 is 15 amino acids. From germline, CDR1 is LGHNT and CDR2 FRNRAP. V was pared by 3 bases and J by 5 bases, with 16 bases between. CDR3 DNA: TGTGCTAGTGGTTTTGCCAGGGGTCCGCTGGAGACCCAGTACTTC. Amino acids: CASGFARGPLETQYF.

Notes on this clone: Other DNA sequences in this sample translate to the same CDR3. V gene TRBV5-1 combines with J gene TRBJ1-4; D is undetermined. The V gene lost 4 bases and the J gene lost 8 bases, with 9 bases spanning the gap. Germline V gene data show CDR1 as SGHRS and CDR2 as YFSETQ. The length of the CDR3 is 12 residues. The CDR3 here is CASSLDGEKLFF. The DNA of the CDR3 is TGCGCCAGCAGCCTGGACGGGGAAAAACTGTTTTTT.